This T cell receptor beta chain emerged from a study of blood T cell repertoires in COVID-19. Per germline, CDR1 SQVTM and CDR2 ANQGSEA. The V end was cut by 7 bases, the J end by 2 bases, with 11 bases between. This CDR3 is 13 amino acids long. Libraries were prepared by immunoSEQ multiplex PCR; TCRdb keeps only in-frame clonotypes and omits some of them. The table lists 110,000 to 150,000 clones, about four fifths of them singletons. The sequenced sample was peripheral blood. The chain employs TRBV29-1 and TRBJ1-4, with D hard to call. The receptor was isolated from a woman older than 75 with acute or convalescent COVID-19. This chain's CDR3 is CSARKETNEKLFF. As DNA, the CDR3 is TGCAGCGCCCGTAAGGAGACTAATGAAAAACTGTTTTTT.